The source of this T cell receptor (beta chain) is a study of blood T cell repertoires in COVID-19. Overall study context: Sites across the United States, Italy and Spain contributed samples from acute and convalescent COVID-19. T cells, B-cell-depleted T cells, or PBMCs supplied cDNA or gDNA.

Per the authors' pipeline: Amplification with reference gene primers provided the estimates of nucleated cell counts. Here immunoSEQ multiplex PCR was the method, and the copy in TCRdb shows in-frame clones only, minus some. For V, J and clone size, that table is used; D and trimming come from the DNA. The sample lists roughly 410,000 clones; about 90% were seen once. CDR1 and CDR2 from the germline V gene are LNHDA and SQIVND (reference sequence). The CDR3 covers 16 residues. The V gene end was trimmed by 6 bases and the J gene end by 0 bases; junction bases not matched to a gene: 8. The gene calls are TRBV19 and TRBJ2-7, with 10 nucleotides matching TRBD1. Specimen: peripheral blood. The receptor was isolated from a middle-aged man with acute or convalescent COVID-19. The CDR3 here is CASSRRGQGSSYEQYF. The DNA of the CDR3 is TGTGCCAGTAGCCGCAGGGGACAGGGGAGCTCCTACGAGCAGTACTTC.